This T cell receptor beta chain was sequenced for a study of cytomegalovirus exposure and HLA in healthy donors. The germline V gene encodes CDR1 MNHEY and CDR2 SMNVEV (reference sequence). V was cut by 2 bases and J by 5 bases, with 16 bases left in between. The CDR3 has 15 residues. 60 Vbeta and 13 Jbeta primers were used in PCR. TCRdb keeps only in-frame clones here, not all; method: immunoSEQ multiplex PCR. The data show 150,000 to 180,000 clones, roughly 80% seen once. The sequence was obtained from a man aged 25 to 40 in good health and CMV-seropositive. Sequenced: PBMCs. The chain is built from TRBV27 and TRBJ2-7; D remains ambiguous. The CDR3 DNA follows: TGTGCCAGCAGTTTAATTGCCAGTCCGTTGGACGAGCAGTACTTC. Encoded protein: CASSLIASPLDEQYF.